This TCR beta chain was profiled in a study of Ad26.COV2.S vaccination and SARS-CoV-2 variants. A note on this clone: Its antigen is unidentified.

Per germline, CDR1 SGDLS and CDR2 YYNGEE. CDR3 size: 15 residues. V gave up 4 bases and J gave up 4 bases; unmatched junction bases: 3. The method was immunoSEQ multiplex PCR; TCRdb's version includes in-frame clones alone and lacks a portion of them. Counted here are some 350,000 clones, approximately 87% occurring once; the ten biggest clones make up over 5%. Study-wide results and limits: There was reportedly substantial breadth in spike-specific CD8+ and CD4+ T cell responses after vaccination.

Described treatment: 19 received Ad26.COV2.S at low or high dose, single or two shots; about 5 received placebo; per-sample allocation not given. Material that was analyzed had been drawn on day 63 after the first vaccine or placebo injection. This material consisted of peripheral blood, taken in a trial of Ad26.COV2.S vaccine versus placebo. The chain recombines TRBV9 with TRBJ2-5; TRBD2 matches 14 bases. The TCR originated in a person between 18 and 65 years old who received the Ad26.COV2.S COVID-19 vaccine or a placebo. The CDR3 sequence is CASSPGTSGRETQYF. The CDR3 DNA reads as TGTGCCAGCAGCCCCGGGACTAGCGGGAGAGAGACCCAGTACTTC.